This paragraph covers one TCR beta chain sequence. The antigen this receptor binds is unknown. No much larger clone exists at a distance of one base, and base qualities are not known. This record comes from a study of blood T cell repertoires in COVID-19 (dated by TCRdb to the early 2020s). Context from the whole study: The collaborator samples originated in the United States, Italy and Spain and spanned the acute and convalescent phases of COVID-19. The prospective study material was composed of cDNA or gDNA derived from T cells, B-cell-depleted T cells, or PBMCs. Deeply sampled blood TCRbeta repertoires from subjects exposed to, actively infected with, or recovered from COVID-19 were included in the dataset. A freely available public database, intended as a resource for researchers studying the immune response to SARS-CoV-2, is where the repertoires were released. Samples were obtained from the ongoing ImmuneRACE study (first 160 participants) and from over 1,000 subjects provided by 6 global collaborators. A de-identified subject ID, COVID-19 status, age in years and sex were almost always included in the sample metadata. Where available, HLA class I and class II types were taken from metadata supplied by the sample provider and were not determined by assay-based typing. The paper as a whole reports these results and caveats: How much clinical and demographic metadata was included differed by source and by participant, and the metadata was provided uncurated.

Collaborating institutions collected whole blood in K2EDTA tubes following their own protocols. For TCRbeta analysis, collaborators shipped samples in one of three forms: frozen whole blood, isolated PBMCs, or DNA extracted from either of those sample types. The immunoSEQ Assay, a bias-controlled multiplex PCR, was used to amplify TCRbeta CDR3 regions from genomic DNA. The paper's data handling went like this. Nucleated cell counts per sample were estimated from amplification of reference gene primers within the assay. To quantify the absolute abundance of each unique TCRbeta CDR3 rearrangement, sequence reads were collapsed and filtered. For each sample, productive Simpson clonality was calculated by taking the square root of Simpson's diversity index across productive rearrangements. Here the immuneACCESS table is served through TCRdb, limited to in-frame sequences with V and J called. Missing clones are a known gap in these copies; in checked studies unresolved V genes cover under half, and the rest lacks a known reason. V and J calls and clone size come straight from that table; D and trimming were deduced from the DNA. For this sample the table gives a few hundred thousand clones, of which about 87% were detected only once. The top ten constitute 3% to 3.5% of the sample.

The germline V gene (reference sequence) gives CDR1 as LNHNV and CDR2 as YYDKDF. The CDR3 numbers 15 residues from cysteine through phenylalanine. Only the CDR3 DNA is retained, 45 bases long and in frame from the first base. Compared with germline, V lacks 0 bases and J lacks 6 bases; bases without a gene match: 6. Source material: peripheral blood. This receptor was identified in a man in his fifties or sixties with acute or convalescent COVID-19. The chain is encoded by TRBV15 joined to TRBJ1-2; 8 nucleotides in the junction match TRBD1. The CDR3: CATSREVDRVDGYTF. The sequenced DNA: TGTGCCACCAGCAGAGAGGTGGACAGGGTTGATGGCTACACCTTC.